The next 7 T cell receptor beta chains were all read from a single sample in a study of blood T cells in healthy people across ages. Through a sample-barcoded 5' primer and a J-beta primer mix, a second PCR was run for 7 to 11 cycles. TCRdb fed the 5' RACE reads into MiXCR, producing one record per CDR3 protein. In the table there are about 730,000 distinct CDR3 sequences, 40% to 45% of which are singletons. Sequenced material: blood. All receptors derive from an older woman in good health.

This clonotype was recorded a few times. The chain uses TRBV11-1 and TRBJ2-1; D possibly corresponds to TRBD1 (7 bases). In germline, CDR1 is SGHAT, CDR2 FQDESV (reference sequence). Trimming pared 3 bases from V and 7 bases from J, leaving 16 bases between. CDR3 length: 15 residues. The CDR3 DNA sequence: TGTGCCAGCAGCTTCCAAGGGGGCGCGGGGAATGAGCAGTTCTTC. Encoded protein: CASSFQGGAGNEQFF.

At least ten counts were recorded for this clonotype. The CDR3 sequence: CASSPGRSYEQYF. The DNA of the CDR3 is TGTGCCAGCAGTCCAGGGAGATCCTACGAGCAGTACTTC. This rearrangement joins TRBV12-3 or TRBV12-4 to TRBJ2-7; the D gene could be TRBD1 or TRBD2 (5 bases each). Trimming stripped 5 bases from V and 1 base from J, with 9 bases between. The CDR3 has 13 residues.

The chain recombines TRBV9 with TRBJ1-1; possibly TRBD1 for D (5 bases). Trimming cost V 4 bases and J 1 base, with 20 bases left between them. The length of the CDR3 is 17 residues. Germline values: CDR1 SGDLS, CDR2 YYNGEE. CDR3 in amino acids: CASSPPGPSFGNTEAFF. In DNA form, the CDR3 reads TGTGCCAGCAGCCCCCCGGGGCCTTCATTTGGGAACACTGAAGCTTTCTTT.

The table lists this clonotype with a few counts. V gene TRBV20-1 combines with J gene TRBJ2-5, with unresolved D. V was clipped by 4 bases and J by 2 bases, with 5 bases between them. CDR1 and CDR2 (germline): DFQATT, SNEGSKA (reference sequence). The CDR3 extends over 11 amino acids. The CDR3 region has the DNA TGCAGTGCTATCGGACAAGAGACCCAGTACTTC. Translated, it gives CSAIGQETQYF.

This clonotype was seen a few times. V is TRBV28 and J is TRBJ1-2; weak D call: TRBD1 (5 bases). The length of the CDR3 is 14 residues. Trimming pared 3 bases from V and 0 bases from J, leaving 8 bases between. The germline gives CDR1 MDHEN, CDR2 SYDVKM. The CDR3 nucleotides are TGTGCCAGCAGTTTGGGGCAAACTAACTATGGCTACACCTTC. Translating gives CASSLGQTNYGYTF.

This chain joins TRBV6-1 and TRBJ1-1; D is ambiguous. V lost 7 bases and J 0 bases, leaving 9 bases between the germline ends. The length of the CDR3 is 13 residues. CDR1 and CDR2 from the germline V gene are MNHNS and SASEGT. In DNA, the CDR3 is TGTGCCAGCACTGGCCGGTTGAACACTGAAGCTTTCTTT. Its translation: CASTGRLNTEAFF.

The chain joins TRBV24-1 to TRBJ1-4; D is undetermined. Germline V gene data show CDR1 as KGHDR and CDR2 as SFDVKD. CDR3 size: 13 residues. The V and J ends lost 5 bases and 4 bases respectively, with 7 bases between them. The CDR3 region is CATSGGFNEKLFF. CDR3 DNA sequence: TGTGCCACCAGTGGAGGGTTTAATGAAAAACTGTTTTTT.